This T cell receptor beta chain was recorded in a study of T-cell reconstitution after alpha-beta-depleted transplantation in children. Unique molecular identifiers were used in preparing the TCRbeta library. TCRdb re-derived calls from the PCR reads in MiXCR, one entry per CDR3 protein. The sample includes tens of thousands of distinct CDR3 sequences, 44% of them seen just once. This clonotype has a handful of counts. The CDR3 contains 13 residues. V lost 3 bases to trimming and J lost 9 bases; unmatched junction nucleotides: 5. Germline V gene data show CDR1 as SGHTA and CDR2 as FQGNSA. This sequence was found in a male patient aged 10 to 17 who had a stem cell transplant for acute lymphoblastic leukemia, so the T cells may come from the graft donor. The sample consisted of PBMCs, mostly from graft donor cells, taken 360 days after TCRalphabeta/CD19-depleted stem cell transplant. This sequence joins TRBV7-2 and TRBJ2-1; TRBD2 matches at 7 bases. In DNA, the CDR3 is TGTGCCAGCAGCTTGGGAGGGCTGGGTGAGCAGTTCTTC. It encodes CASSLGGLGEQFF.